The rows below give T cell receptor beta chains drawn from one sample of a study of patients and donors after allogeneic stem cell transplantation. Each CDR3 protein gets one entry after TCRdb re-called the RT-PCR reads with MiXCR. The sample yields about a million distinct CDR3 sequences, about a sixth seen once. The sequenced sample consisted of blood, either unsorted or a sorted T cell fraction (not recorded which). These receptors were taken from a human donor who was either an allogeneic HSCT recipient or a stem cell or donor lymphocyte infusion donor (not recorded which). It is not recorded whose cells these are; they may come from a transplant donor. Each CDR3 is given with its conserved first and last residue. D genes are given only for firm matches. The size field is filled for only some rows; it gives once, few, many or a size class.

v_gene,d_gene,abundance,CDR3aa
TRBV6-1,TRBD2,NA,CASTGGPGTSGSPSYEQYF
TRBV5-1,NA,few,CASSLGRTRVGNTEAFF
TRBV11-3,NA,NA,CASSLELADYEQYF
TRBV10-3,NA,NA,CAISFEPNQPQHF
TRBV20-1,TRBD2,few,CSAKAGAGNYEQYF
TRBV5-1,NA,few,CASSPREGIMNTEAFF
TRBV5-8,TRBD1,NA,CASNLQGPRGGYTF
TRBV2,NA,NA,CASAVPGIFYEQYF
TRBV3-1,TRBD2,NA,CASSQILPGGLYNEQFF
TRBV12-3/TRBV12-4,TRBD1,few,CASRAMDRSHTEAFF
TRBV10-3,NA,many,CAISESNGGTGNTIYF
TRBV5-1,TRBD1,NA,CASSRIGTGGDTQYF
TRBV6-1,NA,few,CASSAPTTKTDNEQFF
TRBV12-3/TRBV12-4,NA,NA,CASSPGGGYANTGELFF
TRBV6-2/TRBV6-3,NA,NA,CASSIRANEQFF
TRBV29-1,NA,NA,CSVIRGGTSGYTF
TRBV4-2,NA,many,CASSLPDGLTGELFF
TRBV20-1,NA,few,CSARARDGAFF
TRBV7-2,NA,NA,CASSLGSRGMGGYTF
TRBV3-1,NA,NA,CASSQGNNEQYF
TRBV12-3/TRBV12-4,TRBD1,NA,CASSQDRVVGNTIYF
TRBV7-9,NA,NA,CASSLVGTKGNQPQHF
TRBV27,NA,few,CASISVQPQHF
TRBV7-8,NA,few,CASSVTGAKAEAFF
TRBV12-3/TRBV12-4,NA,many,CASSLGPPAIGGNTIYF
TRBV6-5,NA,few,CASSYSRDGWGVMNTEAFF
TRBV15,NA,NA,CATSGRQKSSYEQYF
TRBV19,NA,NA,CASSISTPYNEQFF
TRBV6-1,NA,NA,CATRDLVNTEAFF
TRBV4-2,TRBD2,few,CASSQDLLAPNTGELFF
TRBV7-9,NA,few,CASSYRSGANVLTF
TRBV3-1,NA,few,CASSPRQFLDYNSPLHF
TRBV15,TRBD1,NA,CATSRARTGDNEQFF
TRBV5-1,TRBD1,few,CASSPSPKTGGSAFF
TRBV5-1,NA,few,CASSYFGNSGISTDTQYF
TRBV3-1,TRBD2,NA,CASSHPSGTNEQFF
TRBV4-1,NA,few,CASSQVGILNTEAFF
TRBV7-2,NA,few,CASRRTTSTDTQYF
TRBV29-1,NA,few,CSVASSENTGELFF
TRBV20-1,TRBD2,few,CSAGLAGGIYEQYF
TRBV3-1,TRBD2,NA,CASSKRIASGKETQYF
TRBV5-1,NA,once,CASSLVPPPAPYNEQFF
TRBV6-1,NA,many,CASSPGPRNSPLHF
TRBV30,TRBD1,NA,CAWNPGGRSPLHF
TRBV28,NA,many,CASSFIARDPRTQYF
TRBV5-1,TRBD2,few,CASRQLAGAGELFF
TRBV15,TRBD1,few,CATSTTGGSGYTF
TRBV4-2,NA,NA,CASSQDLPRDNEQFF
TRBV4-2,TRBD1,NA,CASSQDRYDREKYF
TRBV12-3/TRBV12-4,TRBD1,NA,CASSLGQGRGNTEAFF
TRBV7-6,NA,NA,CASSFYGTPLSGELFF
TRBV29-1,NA,few,CSVDRGTETGGGYTF
TRBV4-3,TRBD2,few,CASSPTAAGGFTEQFF